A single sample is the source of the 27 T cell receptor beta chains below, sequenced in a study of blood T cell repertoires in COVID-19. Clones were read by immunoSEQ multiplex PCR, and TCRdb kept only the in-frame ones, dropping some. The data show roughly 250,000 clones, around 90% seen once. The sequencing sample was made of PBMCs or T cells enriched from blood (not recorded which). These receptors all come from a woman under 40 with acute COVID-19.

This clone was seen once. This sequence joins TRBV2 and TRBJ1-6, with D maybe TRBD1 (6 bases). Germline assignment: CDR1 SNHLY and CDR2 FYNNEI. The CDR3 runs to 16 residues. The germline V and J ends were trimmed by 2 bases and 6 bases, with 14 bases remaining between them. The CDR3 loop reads CASSEMGAGGNSPLHF. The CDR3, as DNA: TGTGCCAGCAGTGAAATGGGGGCTGGAGGTAATTCACCCCTCCACTTT.

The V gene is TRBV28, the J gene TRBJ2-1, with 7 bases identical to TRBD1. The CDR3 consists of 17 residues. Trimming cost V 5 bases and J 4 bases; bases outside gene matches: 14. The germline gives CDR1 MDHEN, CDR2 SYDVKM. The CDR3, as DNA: TGTGCCAGCAGTCTCCCGCCGACAGGGTCGGCTTACAATGAGCAGTTCTTC. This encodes CASSLPPTGSAYNEQFF.

CDR3 amino acids: CASRQGTKNIQYF. CDR3 in DNA: TGTGCCAGTCGCCAGGGTACCAAAAACATTCAGTACTTC. V and J are TRBV19 and TRBJ2-4, with a tentative D call TRBD1 (5 bases). The germline V gene encodes CDR1 LNHDA and CDR2 SQIVND (reference sequence). The CDR3 runs 13 residues. V lost 8 bases, J lost 2 bases, and 10 bases lay in between.

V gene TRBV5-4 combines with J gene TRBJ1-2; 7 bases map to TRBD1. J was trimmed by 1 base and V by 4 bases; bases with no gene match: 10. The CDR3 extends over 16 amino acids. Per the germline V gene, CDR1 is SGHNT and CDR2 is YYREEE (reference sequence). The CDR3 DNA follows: TGTGCCAGCAGCCCGGGACAGCTACTGAATAACTATGGCTACACCTTC. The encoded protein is CASSPGQLLNNYGYTF. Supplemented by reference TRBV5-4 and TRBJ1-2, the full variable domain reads ETGVTQSPTHLIKTRGQQVTLRCSSQSGHNTVSWYQQALGQGPQFIFQYYREEENGRGNFPPRFSGLQFPNYSSELNVNALELDDSALYLCASSPGQLLNNYGYTFGSGTRLTVV.

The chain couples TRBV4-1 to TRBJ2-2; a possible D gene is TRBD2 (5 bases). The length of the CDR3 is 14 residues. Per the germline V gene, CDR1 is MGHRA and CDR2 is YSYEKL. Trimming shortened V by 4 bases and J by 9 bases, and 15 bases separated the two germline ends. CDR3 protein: CASSPSGTGRELFF. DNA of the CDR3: TGCGCCAGCAGCCCCAGCGGAACTGGGAGGGAGCTGTTTTTT.

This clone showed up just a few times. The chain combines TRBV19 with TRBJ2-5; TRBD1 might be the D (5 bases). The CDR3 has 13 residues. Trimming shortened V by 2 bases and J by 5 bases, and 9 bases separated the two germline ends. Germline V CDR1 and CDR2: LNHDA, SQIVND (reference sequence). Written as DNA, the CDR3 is TGTGCCAGTAGTATAAGGGGCTCGGAGACCCAGTACTTC. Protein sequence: CASSIRGSETQYF.

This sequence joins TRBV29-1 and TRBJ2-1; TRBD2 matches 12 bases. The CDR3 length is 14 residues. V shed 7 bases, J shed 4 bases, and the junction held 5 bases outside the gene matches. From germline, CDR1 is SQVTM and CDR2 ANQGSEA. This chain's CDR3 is CSGELAGGYNEQFF. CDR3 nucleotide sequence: TGCAGCGGAGAACTAGCGGGAGGTTACAATGAGCAGTTCTTC.

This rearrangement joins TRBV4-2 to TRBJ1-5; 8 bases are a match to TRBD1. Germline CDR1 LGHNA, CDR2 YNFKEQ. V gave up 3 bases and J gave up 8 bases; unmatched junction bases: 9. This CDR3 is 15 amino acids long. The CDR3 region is CASSHEGQGGKPQHF. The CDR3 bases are TGTGCCAGCAGCCACGAAGGACAGGGAGGGAAGCCCCAGCATTTT.

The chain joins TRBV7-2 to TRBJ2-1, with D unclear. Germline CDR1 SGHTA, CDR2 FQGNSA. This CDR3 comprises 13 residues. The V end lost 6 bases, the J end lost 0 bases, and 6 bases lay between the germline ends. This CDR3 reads CASRIASYNEQFF. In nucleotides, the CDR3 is TGTGCCAGCAGGATAGCCTCCTACAATGAGCAGTTCTTC.

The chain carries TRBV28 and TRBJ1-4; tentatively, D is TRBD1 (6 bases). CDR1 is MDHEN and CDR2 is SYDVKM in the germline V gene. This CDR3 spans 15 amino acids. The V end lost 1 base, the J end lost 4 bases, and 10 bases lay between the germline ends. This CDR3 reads CASSLLGQYNEKLFF. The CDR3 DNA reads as TGTGCCAGCAGTTTATTAGGACAGTATAATGAAAAACTGTTTTTT.

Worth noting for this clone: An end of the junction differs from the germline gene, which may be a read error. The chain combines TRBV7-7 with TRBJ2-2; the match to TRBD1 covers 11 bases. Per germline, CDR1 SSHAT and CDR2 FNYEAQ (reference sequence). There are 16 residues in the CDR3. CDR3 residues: CASSLGQGADTGELFF. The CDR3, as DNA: TGTGCTAGCAGCTTAGGACAGGGGGCAGACACCGGGGAGCTGTTTTTT.

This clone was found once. CDR3: CASRGTGGQPQHF. The CDR3, as DNA: TGCGCCAGCAGGGGGACAGGGGGCCAGCCCCAGCATTTT. The V and J genes are TRBV10-2 and TRBJ1-5, with 12 positions matching TRBD1. The CDR3 spans 13 residues. V shed 6 bases, J shed 7 bases, and the junction held 1 base outside the gene matches. Germline lookup yields CDR1 WSHSY and CDR2 SAAADI.

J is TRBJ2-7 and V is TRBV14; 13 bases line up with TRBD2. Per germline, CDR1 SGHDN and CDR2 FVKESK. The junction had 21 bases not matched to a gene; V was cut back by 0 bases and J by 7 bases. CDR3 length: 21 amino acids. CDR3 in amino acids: CASSQEDSWGRLGLAGIEQYF. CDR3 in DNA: TGTGCCAGCAGCCAAGAGGATTCTTGGGGGCGCCTGGGACTAGCGGGGATTGAGCAGTACTTC.

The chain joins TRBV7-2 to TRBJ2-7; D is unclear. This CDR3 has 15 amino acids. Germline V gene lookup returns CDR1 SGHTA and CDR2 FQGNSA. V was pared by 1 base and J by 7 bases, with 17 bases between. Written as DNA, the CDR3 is TGTGCCAGCAGCTTAGAACTACCGCCCAACCTAGAGCAGTACTTC. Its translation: CASSLELPPNLEQYF.

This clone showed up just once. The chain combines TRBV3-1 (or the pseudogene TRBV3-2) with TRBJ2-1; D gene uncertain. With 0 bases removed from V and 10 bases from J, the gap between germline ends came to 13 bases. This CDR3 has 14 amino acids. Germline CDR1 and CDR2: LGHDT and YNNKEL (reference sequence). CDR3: CASSQDAQSLEQFF. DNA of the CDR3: TGTGCCAGCAGCCAAGATGCTCAGTCCCTCGAGCAGTTCTTC.

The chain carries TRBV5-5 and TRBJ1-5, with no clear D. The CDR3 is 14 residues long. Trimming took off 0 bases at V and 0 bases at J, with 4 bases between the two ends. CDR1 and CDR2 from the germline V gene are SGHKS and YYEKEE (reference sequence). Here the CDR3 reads CASSLEYSNQPQHF. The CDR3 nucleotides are TGTGCCAGCAGCTTGGAATATAGCAATCAGCCCCAGCATTTT.

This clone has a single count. The CDR3 DNA reads as TGTGCCAGCAGTTTAGGTAGCGGGGATACGCAGTATTTT. It translates to CASSLGSGDTQYF. This chain links TRBV28 with TRBJ2-3; 7 bases match TRBD2. The ends lost 2 bases at V and 6 bases at J; junction bases unmatched: 2. CDR3 size: 13 residues. Looked up from germline, CDR1 is MDHEN and CDR2 is SYDVKM. The full variable domain, its missing parts supplied by reference TRBV28 and TRBJ2-3, is DVKVTQSSRYLVKRTGEKVFLECVQDMDHENMFWYRQDPGLGLRLIYFSYDVKMKEKGDIPEGYSVSREKKERFSLILESASTNQTSMYLCASSLGSGDTQYFGPGTRLTVL.

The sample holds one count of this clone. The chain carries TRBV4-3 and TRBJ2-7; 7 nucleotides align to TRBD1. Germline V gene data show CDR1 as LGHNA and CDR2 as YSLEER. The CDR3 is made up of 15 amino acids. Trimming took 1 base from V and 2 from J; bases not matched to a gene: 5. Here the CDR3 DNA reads TGCGCCAGCAGCCAAGGGCGACAGGGTACCTACGAGCAGTACTTC. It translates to CASSQGRQGTYEQYF.

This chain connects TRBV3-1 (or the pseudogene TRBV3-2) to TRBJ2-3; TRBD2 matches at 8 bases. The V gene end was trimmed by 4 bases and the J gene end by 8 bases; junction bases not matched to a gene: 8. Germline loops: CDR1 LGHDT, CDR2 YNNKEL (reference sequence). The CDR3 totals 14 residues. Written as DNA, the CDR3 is TGTGCCAGCAGCCCAGCGGGAGTATCGGGTACGCAGTATTTT. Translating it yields CASSPAGVSGTQYF.

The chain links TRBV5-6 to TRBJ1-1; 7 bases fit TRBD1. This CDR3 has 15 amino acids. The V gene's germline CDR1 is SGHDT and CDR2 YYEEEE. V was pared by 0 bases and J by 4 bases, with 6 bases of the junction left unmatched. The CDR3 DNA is TGTGCCAGCAGCTTGGCAGGGGGAAGGGGCACTGAAGCTTTCTTT. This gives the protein CASSLAGGRGTEAFF.

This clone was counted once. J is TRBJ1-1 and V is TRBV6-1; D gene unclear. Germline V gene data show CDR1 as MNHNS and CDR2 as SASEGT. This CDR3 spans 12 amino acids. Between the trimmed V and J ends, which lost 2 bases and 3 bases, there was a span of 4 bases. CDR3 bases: TGTGCCAGCAGTGAACTTCACACTGAAGCTTTCTTT. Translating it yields CASSELHTEAFF.

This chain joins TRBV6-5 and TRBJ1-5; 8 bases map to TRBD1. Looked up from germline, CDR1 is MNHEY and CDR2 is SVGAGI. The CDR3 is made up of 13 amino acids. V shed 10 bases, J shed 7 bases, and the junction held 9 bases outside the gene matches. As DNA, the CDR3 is TGTGCCACCGTGGACAGGGCCCAACAGCCCCAGCATTTT. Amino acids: CATVDRAQQPQHF.

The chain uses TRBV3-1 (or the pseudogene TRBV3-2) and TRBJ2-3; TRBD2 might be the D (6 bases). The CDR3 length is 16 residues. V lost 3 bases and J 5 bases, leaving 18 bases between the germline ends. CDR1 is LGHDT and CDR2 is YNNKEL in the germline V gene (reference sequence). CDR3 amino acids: CASSQGTSGRLDTQYF. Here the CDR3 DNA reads TGTGCCAGCAGCCAGGGGACTTCCGGGCGCTTAGATACGCAGTATTTT.

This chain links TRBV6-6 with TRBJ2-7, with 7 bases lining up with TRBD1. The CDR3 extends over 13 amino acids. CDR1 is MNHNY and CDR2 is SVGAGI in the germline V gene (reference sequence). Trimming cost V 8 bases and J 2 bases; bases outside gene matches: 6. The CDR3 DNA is TGTGCCAGCTTAGGGACAGACACCTACGAGCAGTACTTC. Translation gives CASLGTDTYEQYF.

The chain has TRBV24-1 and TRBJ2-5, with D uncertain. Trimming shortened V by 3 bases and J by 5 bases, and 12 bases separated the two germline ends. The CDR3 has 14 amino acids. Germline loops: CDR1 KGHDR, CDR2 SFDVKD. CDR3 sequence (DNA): TGTGCCACCAGTGATACGGCGACATGGGAGACCCAGTACTTC. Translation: CATSDTATWETQYF.

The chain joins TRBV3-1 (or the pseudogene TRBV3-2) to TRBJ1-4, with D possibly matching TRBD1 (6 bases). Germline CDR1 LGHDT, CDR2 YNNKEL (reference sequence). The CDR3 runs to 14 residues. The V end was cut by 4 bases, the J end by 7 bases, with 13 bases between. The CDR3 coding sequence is TGTGCCAGCAGCCCACGGGGGGCGCGTGAAAAACTGTTTTTT. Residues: CASSPRGAREKLFF.

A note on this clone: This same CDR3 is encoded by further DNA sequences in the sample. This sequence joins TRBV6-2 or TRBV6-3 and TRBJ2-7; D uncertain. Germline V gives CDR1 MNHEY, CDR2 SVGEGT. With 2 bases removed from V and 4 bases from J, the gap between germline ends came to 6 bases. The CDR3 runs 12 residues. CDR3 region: CASSYTGYEQYF. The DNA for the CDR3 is TGTGCCAGCAGTTACACTGGTTACGAGCAGTACTTC.